One T cell receptor (beta chain) is described in this entry. The length of the CDR3 is 20 residues. V was pared by 4 bases and J by 0 bases, with 27 bases between. The germline gives CDR1 LGHNA, CDR2 YSLEER. Produced via immunoSEQ multiplex PCR; TCRdb's table is partial and in-frame only. The table shows about 380,000 clones, with around 95% occurring only once. This entry belongs to a study of shared T cell receptors in the human thymus. Sequences were obtained from thymocytes. This clonotype was sampled from a human donor. The V call is TRBV4-3, the J call TRBJ1-1, with D possibly being TRBD1 (5 bases). The DNA for the CDR3 is TGCGCCAGCAGCCCAAAGATGGTAAGGGGAACCTTAACTTTGAACACTGAAGCTTTCTTT. Translating it yields CASSPKMVRGTLTLNTEAFF.